These 8 T cell receptor beta chains originate from one sample sequenced in a study of blood T cell repertoires in COVID-19. This table comes from immunoSEQ multiplex PCR, and its TCRdb copy is limited to in-frame clones, with some not included. The table has about 150,000 clones, about four fifths seen once; the top ten hold 29%. The sequencing sample was made of peripheral blood. These receptors came from a woman in her fifties or sixties with acute or convalescent COVID-19.

The gene calls are TRBV5-1 and TRBJ2-7; a possible D gene is TRBD1 (6 bases). Trimming took 0 bases from V and 2 from J, leaving 12 bases between them. CDR1 and CDR2 (germline): SGHRS, YFSETQ. This CDR3 has 15 amino acids. This chain's CDR3 is CASSLVGRGAYEQYF. The CDR3 nucleotides read TGCGCCAGCAGCTTGGTTGGCAGGGGAGCCTACGAGCAGTACTTC.

CDR3 residues: CASSYGGGRQETQYF. CDR3 coding DNA: TGTGCCAGCAGCTACGGGGGGGGCCGACAAGAGACCCAGTACTTC. The genes are TRBV7-6 and TRBJ2-5; 8 bases are shared with TRBD2. Germline V gene data show CDR1 as SGHVS and CDR2 as FNYEAQ. With 4 bases clipped from V and 2 bases from J, the junction kept 6 bases outside the gene matches. The CDR3 runs 15 residues.

CDR3 nucleotides: TGTGCCAGCAGCTTGGAGGGACTACGGGTCTTTTCACCCCTCCACTTT. Translated: CASSLEGLRVFSPLHF. The chain combines TRBV5-6 with TRBJ1-6; D might be TRBD1 (5 bases). CDR1 SGHDT and CDR2 YYEEEE come from the germline V gene. The CDR3 sequence is 16 residues long. The V and J ends lost 0 bases and 9 bases respectively, with 16 bases between them.

This clone has just a few counts. The chain is built from TRBV3-1 (or the pseudogene TRBV3-2) and TRBJ1-4; D gene uncertain. The CDR3 runs 16 residues. V was shortened by 6 bases and J by 7 bases, with 21 bases between the two germline ends. The germline gives CDR1 LGHDT, CDR2 YNNKEL (reference sequence). The DNA for the CDR3 is TGTGCCAGCAGGGGCCCAGTCCCGACCCTAAGTGAAAAACTGTTTTTT. Amino acid sequence: CASRGPVPTLSEKLFF.

Here the CDR3 reads CASIQTGKPEKLFF. CDR3 nucleotides: TGTGCCAGTATTCAGACAGGAAAGCCTGAAAAACTGTTTTTT. The V call is TRBV19, the J call TRBJ1-4, with D possibly being TRBD1 (6 bases). V lost 7 bases, J lost 7 bases, and 16 bases lay in between. Germline V lookup: CDR1 LNHDA, CDR2 SQIVND (reference sequence). The CDR3 runs 14 residues.

This clone was counted at least ten times. This sample includes further DNA sequences coding for the same CDR3. The chain links TRBV29-1 to TRBJ1-1; 12 nucleotides align to TRBD1. V lost 3 bases to trimming and J lost 1 base; unmatched junction nucleotides: 3. CDR3 length: 15 amino acids. The germline CDR1 and CDR2 sequences are SQVTM and ANQGSEA. The DNA of the CDR3 is TGCAGCGTTGAGGGGACAGGGGGCTCGAACACTGAAGCTTTCTTT. Protein product: CSVEGTGGSNTEAFF.

The chain uses TRBV5-1 and TRBJ2-1, with 11 bases aligning to TRBD2. This CDR3 has 16 amino acids. V trimming: 0 bases; J trimming: 2 bases; junction bases outside the gene matches: 1. Per the germline V gene, CDR1 is SGHRS and CDR2 is YFSETQ. CDR3 region: CASSLGSGGAYNEQFF. CDR3 coding DNA: TGCGCCAGCAGCTTGGGTAGCGGGGGGGCCTACAATGAGCAGTTCTTC.

Only one count was recorded for this clone. The gene calls are TRBV19 and TRBJ1-3; D not certain. The CDR3 sequence is 14 residues long. Trimming shortened V by 3 bases and J by 0 bases, and 6 bases separated the two germline ends. Looked up from germline, CDR1 is LNHDA and CDR2 is SQIVND (reference sequence). For the CDR3, the DNA is TGTGCCAGTAGTATCGGAGGCTCTGGAAACACCATATATTTT. As protein: CASSIGGSGNTIYF.